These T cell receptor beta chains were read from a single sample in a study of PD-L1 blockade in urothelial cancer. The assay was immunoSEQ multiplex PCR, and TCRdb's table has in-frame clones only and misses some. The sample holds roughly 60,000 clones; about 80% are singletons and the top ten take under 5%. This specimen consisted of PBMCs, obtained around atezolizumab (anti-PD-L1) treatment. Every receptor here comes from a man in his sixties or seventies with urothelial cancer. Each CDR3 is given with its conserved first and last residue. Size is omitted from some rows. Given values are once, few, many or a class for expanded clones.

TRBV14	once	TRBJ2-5	CASSSLLLREGAETQYF
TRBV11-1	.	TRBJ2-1	CASSLQLAGDNEQFF
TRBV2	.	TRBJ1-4	CASSADGTGARNEKLFF
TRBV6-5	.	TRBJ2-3	CALREGLGDTQYF
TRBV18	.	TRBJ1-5	CASSGRDQPQHF
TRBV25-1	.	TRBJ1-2	CASRAQGALNYGYTF
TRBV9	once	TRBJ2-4	CASSARLDRNIQYF
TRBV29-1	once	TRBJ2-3	CSVELSGVTDTQYF
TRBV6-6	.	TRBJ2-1	CASSYGGSYNEQFF
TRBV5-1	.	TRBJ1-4	CASSLAIGATNEKLFF